Listed below are T cell receptor beta chains from one sample, sequenced in a study of memory CD4+ T cells and cytomegalovirus serostatus. Sequencing was performed with immunoSEQ multiplex PCR; in TCRdb, only in-frame clones are kept and a portion is missing. This repertoire shows 30,000 to 40,000 clones, approximately 78% found once; its top ten account for 0.7% to 0.8%. The source material was memory CD4+ T cells from blood. The receptors shown here come from an adult in good health and CMV-seronegative. CDR3s include the opening cysteine and the closing phenylalanine or tryptophan. The order of the fields is D gene, clone size, V gene, J gene, CDR3 protein, CDR3 DNA. A D gene is named only where the DNA matches it firmly. Clone size, where shown, is once, few, many, or a class for clones that have expanded.

>TRBD1|.|TRBV2|TRBJ2-6
CASSGGQGNYGSGANVLTF
TGTGCCAGCAGTGGCGGACAGGGCAACTATGGGTCTGGGGCCAACGTCCTGACTTTC
>TRBD2|.|TRBV12-5|TRBJ2-7
CASGYQRGVNYEQYF
TGTGCTAGTGGTTACCAGCGGGGGGTTAACTACGAGCAGTACTTC
>TRBD1|.|TRBV25-1|TRBJ1-1
CASSDRDRPNTEAFF
TGTGCCAGCAGTGACCGGGACAGGCCAAACACTGAAGCTTTCTTT
>.|once|TRBV5-3|TRBJ1-6
CARSFRKSPLHF
TGTGCCAGAAGCTTCAGGAAATCACCCCTCCACTTT
>.|.|TRBV6-5|TRBJ1-3
CASTPSEAGNTIYF
TGTGCCAGCACCCCTTCGGAGGCCGGAAACACCATATATTTT
>.|few|TRBV7-6|TRBJ1-3
CASSQNSGNTIYF
TGTGCCAGCAGCCAGAATAGTGGAAACACCATATATTTT
>.|.|TRBV7-3|TRBJ1-1
CASSLGVDTEAFF
TGTGCCAGCAGCCTAGGCGTTGACACTGAAGCTTTCTTT
>TRBD1|once|TRBV7-8|TRBJ1-1
CASSLAQGTVSEAFF
TGTGCCAGCAGCTTAGCGCAAGGGACAGTGTCTGAAGCTTTCTTT
>TRBD1|.|TRBV6-4|TRBJ1-3
CASSDPPTGSGNTIYF
TGTGCCAGCAGTGACCCCCCGACAGGGAGTGGAAACACCATATATTTT
>.|.|TRBV5-1|TRBJ1-2
CASRPTNYGYTF
TGCGCCAGCAGACCTACTAACTATGGCTACACCTTC
>.|.|TRBV7-8|TRBJ1-1
CASSLSNGMNTEAFF
TGTGCCAGCAGCTTATCAAACGGCATGAACACTGAAGCTTTCTTT